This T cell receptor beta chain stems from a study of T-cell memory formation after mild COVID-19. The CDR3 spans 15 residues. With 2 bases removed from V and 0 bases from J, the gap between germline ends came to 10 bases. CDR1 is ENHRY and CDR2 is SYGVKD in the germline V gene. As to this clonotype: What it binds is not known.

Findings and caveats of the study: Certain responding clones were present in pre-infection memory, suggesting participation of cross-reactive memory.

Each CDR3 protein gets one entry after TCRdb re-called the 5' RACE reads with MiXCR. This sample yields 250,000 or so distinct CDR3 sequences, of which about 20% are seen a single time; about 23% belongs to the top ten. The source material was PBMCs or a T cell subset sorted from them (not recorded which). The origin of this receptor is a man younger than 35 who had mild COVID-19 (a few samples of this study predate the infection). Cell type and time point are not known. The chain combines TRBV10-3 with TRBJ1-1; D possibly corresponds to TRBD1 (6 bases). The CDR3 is CAISERTGMNTEAFF. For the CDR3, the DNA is TGTGCCATCAGTGAGCGAACAGGGATGAACACTGAAGCTTTCTTT.